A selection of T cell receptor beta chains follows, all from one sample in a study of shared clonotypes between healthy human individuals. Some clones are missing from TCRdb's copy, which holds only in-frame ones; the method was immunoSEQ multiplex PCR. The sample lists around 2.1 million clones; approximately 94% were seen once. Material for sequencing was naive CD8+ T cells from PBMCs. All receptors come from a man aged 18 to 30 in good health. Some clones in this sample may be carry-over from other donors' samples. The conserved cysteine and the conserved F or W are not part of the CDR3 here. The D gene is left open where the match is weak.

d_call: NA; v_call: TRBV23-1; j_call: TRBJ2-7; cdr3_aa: ASSPPDRSYEQY
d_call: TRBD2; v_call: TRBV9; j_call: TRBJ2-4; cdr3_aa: ASSQKGTSVNIQY
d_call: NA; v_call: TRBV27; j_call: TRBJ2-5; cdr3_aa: ASSFNQETQY
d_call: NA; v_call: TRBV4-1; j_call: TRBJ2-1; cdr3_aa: ASSFQDGTHNEQF
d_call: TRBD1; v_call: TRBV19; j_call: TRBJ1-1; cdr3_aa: ASSARTGGMDTEAF
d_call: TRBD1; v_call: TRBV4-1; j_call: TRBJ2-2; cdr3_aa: ASSQVTGYTGELF
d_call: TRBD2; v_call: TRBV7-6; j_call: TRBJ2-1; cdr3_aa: ASSGLVAGDNEQF
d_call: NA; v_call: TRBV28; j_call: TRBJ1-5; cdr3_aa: ASSPAETAPNQPQH
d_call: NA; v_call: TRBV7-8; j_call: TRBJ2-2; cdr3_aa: ASSLVGVGRELF
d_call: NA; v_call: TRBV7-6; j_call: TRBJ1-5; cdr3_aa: ASSLNRVLTGDQPQH
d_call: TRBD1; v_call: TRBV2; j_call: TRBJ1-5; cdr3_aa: ASSEGRGRDQPQH
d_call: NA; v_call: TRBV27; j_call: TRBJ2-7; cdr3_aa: ASSFGQPPSYEQY
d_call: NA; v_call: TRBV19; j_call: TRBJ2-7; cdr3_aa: ASSTTAGAGEQY
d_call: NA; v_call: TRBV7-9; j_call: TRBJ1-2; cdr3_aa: ASSLSGGADGYT
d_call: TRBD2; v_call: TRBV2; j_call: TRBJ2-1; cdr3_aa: ASSSSGRSHNEQF
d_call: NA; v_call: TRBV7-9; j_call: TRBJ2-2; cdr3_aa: ASGETPNTGELF
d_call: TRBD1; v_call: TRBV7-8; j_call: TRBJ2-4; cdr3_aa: ASSFDRVQNIQY
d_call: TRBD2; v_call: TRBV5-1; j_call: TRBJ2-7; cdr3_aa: ASSAGGVEQQY
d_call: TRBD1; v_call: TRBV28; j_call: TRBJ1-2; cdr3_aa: ARQTGAAEGNYGYT
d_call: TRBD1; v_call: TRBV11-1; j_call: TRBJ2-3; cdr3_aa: ASSLGTGGETDTQY
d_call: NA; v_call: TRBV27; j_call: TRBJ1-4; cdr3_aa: ASSLGHNEKLF
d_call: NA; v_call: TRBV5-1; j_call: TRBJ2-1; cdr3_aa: ASSAYNEQF